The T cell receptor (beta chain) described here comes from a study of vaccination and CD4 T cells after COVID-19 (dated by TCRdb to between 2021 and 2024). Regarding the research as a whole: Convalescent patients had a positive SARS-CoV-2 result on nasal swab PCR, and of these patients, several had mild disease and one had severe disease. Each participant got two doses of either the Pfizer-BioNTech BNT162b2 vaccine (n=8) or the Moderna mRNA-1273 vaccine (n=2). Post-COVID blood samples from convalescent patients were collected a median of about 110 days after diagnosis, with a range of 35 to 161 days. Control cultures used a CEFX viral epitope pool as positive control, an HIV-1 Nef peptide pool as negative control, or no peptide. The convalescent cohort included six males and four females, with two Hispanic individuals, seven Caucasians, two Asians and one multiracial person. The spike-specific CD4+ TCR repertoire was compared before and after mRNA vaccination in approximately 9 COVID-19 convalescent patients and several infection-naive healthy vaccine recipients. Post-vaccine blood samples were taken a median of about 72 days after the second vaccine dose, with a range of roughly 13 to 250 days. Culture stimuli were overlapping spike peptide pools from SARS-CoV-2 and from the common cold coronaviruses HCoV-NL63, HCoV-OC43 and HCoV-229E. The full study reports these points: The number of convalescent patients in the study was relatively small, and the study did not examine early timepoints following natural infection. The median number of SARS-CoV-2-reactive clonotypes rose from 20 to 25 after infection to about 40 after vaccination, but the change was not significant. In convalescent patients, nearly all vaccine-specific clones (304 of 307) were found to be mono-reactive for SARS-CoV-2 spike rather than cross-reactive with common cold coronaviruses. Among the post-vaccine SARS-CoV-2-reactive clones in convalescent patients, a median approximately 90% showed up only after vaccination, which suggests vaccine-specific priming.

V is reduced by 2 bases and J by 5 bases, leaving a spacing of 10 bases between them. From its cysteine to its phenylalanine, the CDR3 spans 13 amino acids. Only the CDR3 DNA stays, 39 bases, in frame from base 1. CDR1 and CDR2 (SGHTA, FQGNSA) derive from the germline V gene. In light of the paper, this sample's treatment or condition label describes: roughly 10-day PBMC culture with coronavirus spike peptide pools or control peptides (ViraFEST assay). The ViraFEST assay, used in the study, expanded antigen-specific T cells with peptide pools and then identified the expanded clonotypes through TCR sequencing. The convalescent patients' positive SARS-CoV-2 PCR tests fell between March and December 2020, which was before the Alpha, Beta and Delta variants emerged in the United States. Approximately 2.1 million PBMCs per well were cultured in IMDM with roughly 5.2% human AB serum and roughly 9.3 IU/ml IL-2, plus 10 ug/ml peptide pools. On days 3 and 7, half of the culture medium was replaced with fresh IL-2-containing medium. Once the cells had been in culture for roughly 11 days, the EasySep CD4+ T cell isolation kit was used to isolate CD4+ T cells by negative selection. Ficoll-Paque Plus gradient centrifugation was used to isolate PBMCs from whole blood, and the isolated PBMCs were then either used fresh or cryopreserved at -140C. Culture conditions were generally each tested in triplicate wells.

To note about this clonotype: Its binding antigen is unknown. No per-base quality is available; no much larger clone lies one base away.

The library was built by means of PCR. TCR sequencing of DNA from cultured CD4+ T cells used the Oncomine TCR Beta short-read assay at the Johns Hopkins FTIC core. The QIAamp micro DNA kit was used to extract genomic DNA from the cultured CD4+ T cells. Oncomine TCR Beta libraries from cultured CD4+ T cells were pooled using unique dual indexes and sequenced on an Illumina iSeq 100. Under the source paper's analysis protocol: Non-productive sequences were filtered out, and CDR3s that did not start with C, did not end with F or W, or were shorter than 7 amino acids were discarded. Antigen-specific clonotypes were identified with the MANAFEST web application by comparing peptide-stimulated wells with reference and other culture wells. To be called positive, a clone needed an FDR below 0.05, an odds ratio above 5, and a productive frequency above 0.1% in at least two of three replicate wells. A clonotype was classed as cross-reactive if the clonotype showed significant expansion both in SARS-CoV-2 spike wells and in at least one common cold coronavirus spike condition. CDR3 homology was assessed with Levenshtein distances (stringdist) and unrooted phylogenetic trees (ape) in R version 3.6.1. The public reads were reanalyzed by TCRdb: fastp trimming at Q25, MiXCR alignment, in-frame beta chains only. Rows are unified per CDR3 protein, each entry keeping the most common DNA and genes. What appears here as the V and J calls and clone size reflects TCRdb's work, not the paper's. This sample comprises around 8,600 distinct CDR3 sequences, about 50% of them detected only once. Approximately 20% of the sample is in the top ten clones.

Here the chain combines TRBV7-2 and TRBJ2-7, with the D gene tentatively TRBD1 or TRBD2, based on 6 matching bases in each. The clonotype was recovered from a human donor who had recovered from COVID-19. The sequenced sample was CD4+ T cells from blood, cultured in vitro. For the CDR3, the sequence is CASSLRGADEQYF. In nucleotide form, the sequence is TGTGCCAGCAGCTTAAGGGGGGCCGACGAGCAGTACTTC.